A selection of T cell receptor beta chains follows, all from one sample in a study of blood T cells in healthy people across ages. From the 5' RACE reads, TCRdb called clonotypes with MiXCR, one entry per CDR3 protein. The sample has about a million distinct CDR3 sequences; roughly 50% are singletons. Material for sequencing was blood. All receptors derive from a young man in good health. CDR3s include the opening cysteine and the closing phenylalanine or tryptophan. The order of the fields is CDR3 protein, CDR3 DNA, clone size, J gene, V gene, D gene. A D gene is named only where the DNA matches it firmly. A clone size is listed for some rows: how often the clone was seen (once, few, many), or a class if it is expanded.

CDR3: CASTDEETQYF
DNA: TGTGCCAGCACCGACGAGGAGACCCAGTACTTC
size: few
J: TRBJ2-5
V: TRBV7-2
D: .

CDR3: CSVDGGGTHEQYF
DNA: TGCAGCGTTGACGGGGGCGGAACCCACGAGCAGTACTTC
size: few
J: TRBJ2-7
V: TRBV29-1
D: .

CDR3: CASSLGGSDEQYF
DNA: TGTGCCAGCAGCTTGGGTGGGTCCGACGAGCAGTACTTC
size: .
J: TRBJ2-7
V: TRBV7-2
D: .

CDR3: CSVGGRGYQGNYGYTF
DNA: TGCAGCGTTGGAGGCAGGGGGTATCAGGGTAACTATGGCTACACCTTC
size: .
J: TRBJ1-2
V: TRBV29-1
D: TRBD1

CDR3: CASSLARMEGANVLTF
DNA: TGTGCCAGCAGCTTAGCCAGGATGGAAGGGGCCAACGTCCTGACTTTC
size: .
J: TRBJ2-6
V: TRBV13
D: .

CDR3: CSVTSGRASYNEQFF
DNA: TGCAGCGTAACTAGCGGGAGGGCGTCCTACAATGAGCAGTTCTTC
size: .
J: TRBJ2-1
V: TRBV29-1
D: TRBD2

CDR3: CASTGTGVSTDTQYF
DNA: TGTGCCAGCACCGGGACAGGGGTTAGCACAGATACGCAGTATTTT
size: .
J: TRBJ2-3
V: TRBV6-1
D: TRBD1

CDR3: CASSQSDRVNTEAFF
DNA: TGTGCCAGCAGCCAATCGGACAGGGTGAACACTGAAGCTTTCTTT
size: .
J: TRBJ1-1
V: TRBV3-1
D: TRBD1

CDR3: CASSLRGGVYNEQFF
DNA: TGTGCCAGCAGTTTAAGGGGTGGGGTCTACAATGAGCAGTTCTTC
size: few
J: TRBJ2-1
V: TRBV2
D: .

CDR3: CASSFRVLTKAYEQYF
DNA: TGTGCCAGCAGTTTCAGGGTACTAACCAAAGCCTACGAGCAGTACTTC
size: few
J: TRBJ2-7
V: TRBV28
D: .

CDR3: CASSVGLVEQFF
DNA: TGTGCCAGCAGCGTCGGGCTAGTTGAGCAGTTCTTC
size: .
J: TRBJ2-1
V: TRBV7-9
D: .

CDR3: CASSFGQGASGIEAFF
DNA: TGTGCCAGCAGCTTCGGACAGGGGGCAAGTGGTATTGAAGCTTTCTTT
size: .
J: TRBJ1-1
V: TRBV11-2
D: TRBD1

CDR3: CASERQGRGETQFF
DNA: TGTGCCAGCGAAAGACAGGGGAGAGGAGAGACCCAGTTCTTC
size: .
J: TRBJ2-1
V: TRBV18
D: TRBD1

CDR3: CASSERASGSLYNEQFF
DNA: TGTGCCAGCAGTGAAAGGGCTAGCGGTAGCCTCTACAATGAGCAGTTCTTC
size: few
J: TRBJ2-1
V: TRBV6-1
D: TRBD2

CDR3: CASSPDSNYGYTF
DNA: TGTGCCAGCAGCCCGGACAGCAACTATGGCTACACCTTC
size: many
J: TRBJ1-2
V: TRBV3-1
D: .

CDR3: CASSLARSGSVEQYF
DNA: TGTGCCAGCAGCTTAGCCCGGTCGGGTTCTGTCGAGCAGTACTTC
size: few
J: TRBJ2-7
V: TRBV11-2
D: .

CDR3: CASSKGYGTAKNIQYF
DNA: TGTGCCAGCAGCAAAGGGTACGGTACAGCCAAAAACATTCAGTACTTC
size: .
J: TRBJ2-4
V: TRBV21-1
D: .

CDR3: CASSLTWTDGIQYF
DNA: TGTGCCAGCAGCTTAACGTGGACAGATGGCATTCAGTACTTC
size: medium-sized
J: TRBJ2-4
V: TRBV7-3
D: .

CDR3: CATQSNSQYF
DNA: TGTGCCACCCAAAGTAACAGTCAGTACTTC
size: .
J: TRBJ2-7
V: TRBV28
D: .

CDR3: CASSLYNSPLHF
DNA: TGTGCCAGCAGCCTTTATAATTCACCCCTCCACTTT
size: few
J: TRBJ1-6
V: TRBV7-6
D: .

CDR3: CASSFSLGSGTGELFF
DNA: TGTGCCAGCAGCTTCTCGTTAGGGTCCGGCACCGGGGAGCTGTTTTTT
size: .
J: TRBJ2-2
V: TRBV7-9
D: .

CDR3: CASSQEGQTSYEQYF
DNA: TGCGCCAGCAGCCAAGAGGGACAGACCTCCTACGAGCAGTACTTC
size: .
J: TRBJ2-7
V: TRBV4-1
D: TRBD1

CDR3: CASSSSGGTSYEQYF
DNA: TGTGCCAGCAGTTCCAGCGGGGGGACCTCCTACGAGCAGTACTTC
size: many
J: TRBJ2-7
V: TRBV6-2/TRBV6-3
D: TRBD2

CDR3: CASSPRGAHPNNEQYF
DNA: TGTGCCAGCAGCCCTCGGGGGGCGCATCCTAACAACGAGCAGTACTTC
size: .
J: TRBJ2-7
V: TRBV2
D: .

CDR3: CASSHLGSRGGGETQYF
DNA: TGTGCCAGCAGCCACTTGGGCTCGCGGGGGGGTGGAGAGACCCAGTACTTC
size: many
J: TRBJ2-5
V: TRBV3-1
D: TRBD2

CDR3: CSVEGLAIEQFF
DNA: TGCAGCGTTGAAGGCCTGGCCATCGAGCAGTTCTTC
size: .
J: TRBJ2-1
V: TRBV29-1
D: .

CDR3: CAIAPISYEQYF
DNA: TGTGCCATCGCGCCCATTTCCTACGAGCAGTACTTC
size: .
J: TRBJ2-7
V: TRBV10-3
D: .

CDR3: CASSQEPGSSEQYF
DNA: TGCGCCAGCAGCCAAGAGCCCGGGAGCTCCGAGCAGTACTTC
size: .
J: TRBJ2-7
V: TRBV4-3
D: .

CDR3: CASSSYAEAFF
DNA: TGTGCCAGCAGCTCATACGCTGAAGCTTTCTTT
size: many
J: TRBJ1-1
V: TRBV12-3/TRBV12-4
D: .

CDR3: CSATGLAGLSGDEQFF
DNA: TGCAGTGCAACTGGACTAGCGGGACTCTCGGGGGATGAGCAGTTCTTC
size: .
J: TRBJ2-1
V: TRBV20-1
D: TRBD2

CDR3: CASSDPGAYTEAFF
DNA: TGTGCCAGCAGTGATCCAGGGGCTTACACTGAAGCTTTCTTT
size: .
J: TRBJ1-1
V: TRBV2
D: .

CDR3: CASSIDQGPPYNEQYF
DNA: TGCGCCAGCAGCATCGATCAGGGGCCCCCCTACAATGAGCAGTACTTC
size: few
J: TRBJ2-7
V: TRBV5-1
D: .

CDR3: CAISPGQGKYEQYF
DNA: TGTGCCATCAGCCCGGGACAGGGCAAGTACGAGCAGTACTTC
size: .
J: TRBJ2-7
V: TRBV10-3
D: TRBD1

CDR3: CSARGLSGASTDTQYF
DNA: TGCAGTGCTAGGGGTCTCAGCGGCGCTAGCACAGATACGCAGTATTTT
size: once
J: TRBJ2-3
V: TRBV20-1
D: .

CDR3: CASKPGGPNTEAFF
DNA: TGTGCCAGCAAGCCCGGCGGACCGAACACTGAAGCTTTCTTT
size: .
J: TRBJ1-1
V: TRBV6-6
D: .

CDR3: CASSEGSVGGNQPQHF
DNA: TGTGCCAGCAGTGAAGGGTCCGTGGGAGGCAATCAGCCCCAGCATTTT
size: .
J: TRBJ1-5
V: TRBV6-1
D: .

CDR3: CASSVDPGPKGYTF
DNA: TGTGCCAGCAGCGTAGATCCAGGGCCGAAAGGCTACACCTTC
size: few
J: TRBJ1-2
V: TRBV9
D: .

CDR3: CSVEMVAGTLLGELFF
DNA: TGCAGCGTTGAAATGGTGGCAGGGACATTACTCGGGGAGCTGTTTTTT
size: few
J: TRBJ2-2
V: TRBV29-1
D: .

CDR3: CASSELGTGVYNEQFF
DNA: TGTGCCAGCAGTGAATTGGGGACTGGAGTATACAATGAGCAGTTCTTC
size: .
J: TRBJ2-1
V: TRBV25-1
D: .

CDR3: CASTDRGGSNQPQHF
DNA: TGTGCCAGCACCGACAGGGGAGGAAGCAATCAGCCCCAGCATTTT
size: .
J: TRBJ1-5
V: TRBV6-2/TRBV6-3
D: TRBD1

CDR3: CASLGASGANVLTF
DNA: TGTGCCAGCTTGGGGGCCTCTGGGGCCAACGTCCTGACTTTC
size: .
J: TRBJ2-6
V: TRBV28
D: .

CDR3: CASSSDRGGTDTQYF
DNA: TGTGCCAGCAGTTCTGACAGGGGTGGCACAGATACGCAGTATTTT
size: .
J: TRBJ2-3
V: TRBV27
D: TRBD1

CDR3: CSARPTGPQETQYF
DNA: TGCAGTGCTAGACCGACAGGGCCCCAAGAGACCCAGTACTTC
size: .
J: TRBJ2-5
V: TRBV20-1
D: TRBD1

CDR3: CASWGGVFTGELFF
DNA: TGTGCCAGCTGGGGCGGGGTCTTCACCGGGGAGCTGTTTTTT
size: .
J: TRBJ2-2
V: TRBV12-3/TRBV12-4
D: .

CDR3: CASSSDSSGGFYNEQFF
DNA: TGCGCCAGCAGCTCGGACTCCAGCGGGGGGTTCTACAATGAGCAGTTCTTC
size: .
J: TRBJ2-1
V: TRBV4-1
D: TRBD2

CDR3: CASSTPGLQPYEQYF
DNA: TGTGCCAGCAGCACACCGGGACTCCAACCCTACGAGCAGTACTTC
size: .
J: TRBJ2-7
V: TRBV28
D: .

CDR3: CASSLLAGEVPYNEQFF
DNA: TGTGCCAGCAGCTTACTAGCGGGGGAAGTACCCTACAATGAGCAGTTCTTC
size: .
J: TRBJ2-1
V: TRBV5-6
D: TRBD2

CDR3: CASSYRDSSYNSPLHF
DNA: TGCGCCAGCAGCTACCGGGACAGCTCCTATAATTCACCCCTCCACTTT
size: .
J: TRBJ1-6
V: TRBV5-1
D: TRBD1

CDR3: CASSRIEGSYNEQFF
DNA: TGTGCCAGCAGCCGTATTGAAGGCTCCTACAATGAGCAGTTCTTC
size: few
J: TRBJ2-1
V: TRBV7-2
D: .

CDR3: CASSQDEARGFWGYTF
DNA: TGCGCCAGCAGCCAAGATGAAGCCAGGGGTTTTTGGGGCTACACCTTC
size: .
J: TRBJ1-2
V: TRBV4-1
D: .